The 18 T cell receptor beta chains reported below all come from one sample, sequenced in a study of T cell repertoires in cytomegalovirus infection. TCRdb fed the reads into MiXCR, producing one record per CDR3 protein. Altogether a few hundred thousand distinct CDR3 sequences are present, roughly 22% being singletons, with the ten largest covering over 15%. The sequenced sample was CD8+ T cells from PBMCs. The receptors shown here come from a human donor in good health (CMV status not recorded). Some clones in this sample may be carry-over from other donors' samples.

This clonotype has more than one count but fewer than ten. The chain uses TRBV29-1 and TRBJ1-1, with 8 bases aligning to TRBD1. Trimming cost V 8 bases and J 3 bases; bases outside gene matches: 8. The germline V gene encodes CDR1 SQVTM and CDR2 ANQGSEA. The CDR3 runs to 13 residues. The CDR3 sequence: CSTRQGAYTEAFF. CDR3 DNA: TGCAGCACGCGTCAGGGGGCCTACACTGAAGCTTTCTTT.

This clonotype was seen many times. For the CDR3, the DNA is TGTGCCAGCAGTTCAGCGGACCTCCAAGAGACCCAGTACTTC. Protein sequence: CASSSADLQETQYF. The gene calls are TRBV6-1 and TRBJ2-5; D perhaps matches TRBD2 (5 bases). The CDR3 runs 14 residues. Germline V gives CDR1 MNHNS, CDR2 SASEGT. The V end was cut by 5 bases, the J end by 1 base, with 11 bases between.

This rearrangement joins TRBV7-3 to TRBJ2-1, with 8 nucleotides matching TRBD1. This CDR3 is 18 amino acids long. Germline V gene data show CDR1 as SGHTA and CDR2 as FQGTGA. The trim removed 2 bases at V and 2 bases at J, leaving 11 bases unmatched. CDR3 nucleotides: TGTGCCAGCAGCTTATTGGCGGAACAGGGGGAGCCCTACAATGAGCAGTTCTTC. Translation gives CASSLLAEQGEPYNEQFF.

This clonotype has at least ten counts. This chain connects TRBV12-3 or TRBV12-4 to TRBJ2-4, with D possibly being TRBD1 or TRBD2 (5 bases each). There are 14 residues in the CDR3. Trimming left V 5 bases short and J 8 bases short, with 16 bases between. DNA of the CDR3: TGTGCCAGCAGTCCCCGAGTGAGGGACGACATTCAGTACTTC. Protein sequence: CASSPRVRDDIQYF.

The gene calls are TRBV7-2 and TRBJ2-3; 7 bases line up with TRBD1. Germline CDR1 SGHTA, CDR2 FQGNSA. J was trimmed by 0 bases and V by 1 base; bases with no gene match: 10. This CDR3 is 18 amino acids long. DNA for the CDR3: TGTGCCAGCAGCTTAGGGTCCGGGACAGTTTCTAGCACAGATACGCAGTATTTT. Its protein is CASSLGSGTVSSTDTQYF.

Only a few counts were recorded for this clonotype. The chain uses TRBV28 and TRBJ2-7; no firm D call. V shed 1 base and J shed 5 bases, with 12 bases lying between them. Looked up from germline, CDR1 is MDHEN and CDR2 is SYDVKM. This CDR3 contains 14 residues. The CDR3 DNA sequence: TGTGCCAGCAGTTTATCGGCCCACCGAAACGAGCAGTACTTC. It codes for CASSLSAHRNEQYF.

This clonotype was counted only a few times. This chain uses TRBV28 with TRBJ2-7, with D possibly being TRBD1 or TRBD2 (5 bases each). This CDR3 has 11 residues. V was trimmed by 8 bases and J by 4 bases, leaving 9 bases between them. Germline V gene data show CDR1 as MDHEN and CDR2 as SYDVKM. The CDR3 loop is CASGWGYEQYF. The CDR3 DNA follows: TGTGCCAGCGGTTGGGGGTACGAGCAGTACTTC.

The chain links TRBV5-5 to TRBJ1-4; a possible D gene is TRBD1 (5 bases). The CDR3 is made up of 17 amino acids. Germline V gives CDR1 SGHKS, CDR2 YYEKEE (reference sequence). Trimming took 5 bases from V and 8 from J, leaving 25 bases between them. The CDR3 coding sequence is TGTGCCAGCAGTATGGGGTATCCGGCAGGGTTACGAGAAAAACTGTTTTTT. Amino acid sequence: CASSMGYPAGLREKLFF.

This clonotype came up many times. The chain carries TRBV7-2 and TRBJ1-6, with D possibly matching TRBD1 (5 bases). The CDR3 extends over 14 amino acids. V gave up 2 bases and J gave up 18 bases, with 20 bases separating them. Germline V gene data show CDR1 as SGHTA and CDR2 as FQGNSA. The CDR3 bases are TGTGCCAGCAGCTTAATCCCGGACGGAGGTGGGACCCACTTT. Protein product: CASSLIPDGGGTHF.

This chain connects TRBV7-4 to TRBJ1-5, with a tentative D call TRBD1 (6 bases). The CDR3 length is 13 residues. The germline gives CDR1 SGHVT, CDR2 SQSDAQ. V dropped 5 bases and J dropped 11 bases, with 16 bases sitting between them. The CDR3 nucleotides are TGTGCCAGCAGCACGCGGGACACTTCGGCCCAGCATTTT. Protein: CASSTRDTSAQHF.

This clonotype appeared a single time. This may arise from a read error, as a much more abundant clone is one base away. This chain joins TRBV7-3 and TRBJ2-1; D may be TRBD1 or TRBD2 (5 bases each). This CDR3 contains 14 residues. Per germline, CDR1 SGHTA and CDR2 FQGTGA. In DNA form, the CDR3 reads TGTGCCAACAGCTCAGGGCTAGCCGGCAATGAGCAGTTCTTC. This codes for CANSSGLAGNEQFF.

V is TRBV6-1 and J is TRBJ2-4, with 9 bases aligning to TRBD2. CDR1 is MNHNS and CDR2 is SASEGT in the germline V gene. J was trimmed by 6 bases and V by 5 bases; bases with no gene match: 2. There are 13 residues in the CDR3. The CDR3 DNA sequence: TGTGCCAGCAGTTTGACTAGCGGAAACATTCAGTACTTC. This sequence encodes CASSLTSGNIQYF.

In its sample, this clonotype was seen many times. This rearrangement joins TRBV7-3 to TRBJ2-1, with 8 bases matching TRBD2. Germline CDR1 is SGHTA and CDR2 is FQGTGA. The CDR3 consists of 17 residues. The V and J ends lost 1 base and 8 bases, in that order; junction bases with no gene match: 13. The CDR3 region is CASSLMGRTSFFDEQFF. CDR3 bases: TGTGCCAGCAGCTTAATGGGCCGGACTAGCTTTTTCGATGAGCAGTTCTTC.

This clonotype occurred many times. The CDR3 protein is CASSYPSHLAGGFDTQYF. CDR3 bases: TGTGCCAGCAGCTACCCTTCCCATCTAGCGGGGGGATTCGATACGCAGTATTTT. The chain is built from TRBV7-9 and TRBJ2-3; TRBD2 agrees at 11 bases. The CDR3 is made up of 18 amino acids. Trimming took 4 bases from V and 6 from J; bases not matched to a gene: 15. Germline CDR1 is SEHNR and CDR2 is FQNEAQ (reference sequence).

This clonotype was observed a handful of times. This chain uses TRBV20-1 with TRBJ2-1; 7 bases map to TRBD1. The germline CDR1 and CDR2 sequences are DFQATT and SNEGSKA (reference sequence). The junction had 7 bases not matched to a gene; V was cut back by 3 bases and J by 5 bases. The CDR3 length is 14 residues. CDR3 nucleotide sequence: TGCAGTGCTAGGTCCAGGGGGTCTAACAATGAGCAGTTCTTC. Amino acid sequence: CSARSRGSNNEQFF.

This clonotype was counted many times. The J gene is TRBJ2-2, the V gene TRBV6-2 or TRBV6-3; D gene uncertain. This CDR3 has 13 amino acids. The V end lost 6 bases, the J end lost 2 bases, and 7 bases lay between the germline ends. Germline loops: CDR1 MNHEY, CDR2 SVGEGT. Written as DNA, the CDR3 is TGTGCCAGCAGCTCCATTAACACCGGGGAGCTGTTTTTT. As protein: CASSSINTGELFF.

The chain is built from TRBV30 and TRBJ1-6; D is possibly TRBD1 (6 bases). The CDR3 loop spans 16 amino acids. In germline, CDR1 is GTSNPN, CDR2 SVGIG (reference sequence). V lost 2 bases to trimming and J lost 7 bases, with 18 bases between them. The CDR3 sequence is CAWSYLGPGENSPLHF. DNA for the CDR3: TGTGCCTGGAGTTACCTAGGCCCAGGGGAGAATTCACCCCTCCACTTT.

The V gene is TRBV27, the J gene TRBJ1-5; D may be TRBD1 (6 bases). CDR3 size: 13 residues. Germline-derived CDR1 and CDR2 are MNHEY and SMNVEV (reference sequence). V shed 5 bases and J shed 8 bases, with 13 bases lying between them. In nucleotides, the CDR3 is TGTGCCAGCAGTAGCGGGGGGGCTAAGCCCCAGCATTTT. Translated, it gives CASSSGGAKPQHF.